These T cell receptor beta chains were read from a single sample in a study of T cell responses to AZD1222 COVID-19 vaccine. TCRdb's table, derived via immunoSEQ multiplex PCR, lists solely in-frame clones and lacks some. The sample shows fewer than 150,000 clones, roughly 90% of them seen only once. This specimen was peripheral blood, taken on day 0 of AZD1222 vaccination. The receptors come from an adult in good health. Each CDR3 is given with its conserved first and last residue. Each record gives: V gene, J gene, clone size, CDR3 protein. Size is stated for part of the rows, as once, few or many counts, or as a class when the clone is expanded.

v_call: TRBV5-1; j_call: TRBJ2-7; clone_size: .; cdr3_aa: CASSLAWGAHEQYF
v_call: TRBV11-2; j_call: TRBJ1-2; clone_size: .; cdr3_aa: CASSPEVGVTNYGYTF
v_call: TRBV12-3/TRBV12-4; j_call: TRBJ1-1; clone_size: .; cdr3_aa: CASSPLVREAFF
v_call: TRBV16; j_call: TRBJ1-1; clone_size: .; cdr3_aa: CASSQSGVEAFF
v_call: TRBV5-1; j_call: TRBJ1-4; clone_size: .; cdr3_aa: CASSGGRSNEKLFF
v_call: TRBV6-5; j_call: TRBJ1-2; clone_size: .; cdr3_aa: CASSFGGAGGYTF
v_call: TRBV29-1; j_call: TRBJ1-5; clone_size: .; cdr3_aa: CSVRSGSGQPQHF
v_call: TRBV16; j_call: TRBJ1-6; clone_size: .; cdr3_aa: CASSPGQGGSNSPLHF
v_call: TRBV29-1; j_call: TRBJ1-2; clone_size: once; cdr3_aa: CSVEGQTYGYTF
v_call: TRBV5-6; j_call: TRBJ2-7; clone_size: .; cdr3_aa: CASSLGAYEQYF
v_call: TRBV5-1; j_call: TRBJ1-2; clone_size: .; cdr3_aa: CASSWAGEEYGYTF
v_call: TRBV4-2; j_call: TRBJ1-4; clone_size: .; cdr3_aa: CASSPLGEKLFF
v_call: TRBV6-4; j_call: TRBJ1-6; clone_size: .; cdr3_aa: CASSDTGHIRGPLHF
v_call: TRBV6-5; j_call: TRBJ2-5; clone_size: .; cdr3_aa: CASRWTGEETQYF
v_call: TRBV10-3; j_call: TRBJ2-5; clone_size: .; cdr3_aa: CAIGNRIETQYF
v_call: TRBV28; j_call: TRBJ1-4; clone_size: .; cdr3_aa: CASRSWGSGRISEKLFF
v_call: TRBV21-1; j_call: TRBJ2-7; clone_size: .; cdr3_aa: CASRSPKPYEQYF
v_call: TRBV28; j_call: TRBJ1-4; clone_size: few; cdr3_aa: CASSFGDRGEKLFF
v_call: TRBV7-9; j_call: TRBJ1-1; clone_size: .; cdr3_aa: CASSPQGQLLNTEAFF
v_call: TRBV3-1/TRBV3-2; j_call: TRBJ1-3; clone_size: few; cdr3_aa: CASSPTGRGNTIYF
v_call: TRBV27; j_call: TRBJ2-1; clone_size: .; cdr3_aa: CASSLRREGAEQFF
v_call: TRBV25-1; j_call: TRBJ1-2; clone_size: .; cdr3_aa: CASSRWTGGAEGGYTF
v_call: TRBV4-2; j_call: TRBJ1-2; clone_size: .; cdr3_aa: CASSQRDRGYTF
v_call: TRBV4-2; j_call: TRBJ1-1; clone_size: medium-sized; cdr3_aa: CASSPTENTEAFF
v_call: TRBV5-5; j_call: TRBJ1-4; clone_size: .; cdr3_aa: CASSPGVVEKLFF
v_call: TRBV7-9; j_call: TRBJ1-6; clone_size: once; cdr3_aa: CASSLVGGTSSYNSPLHF
v_call: TRBV18; j_call: TRBJ2-1; clone_size: .; cdr3_aa: CASSRPWTGSYNEQFF
v_call: TRBV28; j_call: TRBJ2-7; clone_size: once; cdr3_aa: CASSLWTGFYEQYF
v_call: TRBV5-1; j_call: TRBJ1-2; clone_size: .; cdr3_aa: CASSLAGSGGPQYGYTF
v_call: TRBV6-4; j_call: TRBJ2-2; clone_size: few; cdr3_aa: CASSPSGGSGRAGELFF
v_call: TRBV4-1; j_call: TRBJ2-1; clone_size: .; cdr3_aa: CASSQDAPTSGPYNEQFF
v_call: TRBV10-3; j_call: TRBJ2-7; clone_size: .; cdr3_aa: CAITSGQSSYEQYF